This T cell receptor beta chain emerged from a study of preoperative IRX-2 immunotherapy in early breast cancer. This sample's treatment: preoperative locoregional IRX-2 cytokine immunotherapy. Samples came from a phase Ib trial of preoperative locoregional IRX-2 cytokine immunotherapy. J lost 8 bases, V lost 7 bases, and 11 bases had no gene match. There are 14 residues in the CDR3. Per the germline V gene, CDR1 is LNHDA and CDR2 is SQIVND (reference sequence). Produced via immunoSEQ multiplex PCR; TCRdb's table is partial and in-frame only. This table holds tens of thousands of clones, 75% found once.

This chain connects TRBV19 to TRBJ2-1; 7 bases are a match to TRBD1. This sample comprised lymph node tissue, obtained after IRX-2 immunotherapy. The sequence came from a human donor with breast cancer. The CDR3: CASTPTGLGYEQFF. CDR3 sequence (DNA): TGTGCCAGTACCCCGACAGGGTTGGGCTATGAGCAGTTCTTC.